This T cell receptor beta chain was documented in a study of blood T cell repertoires in COVID-19. Study-level background: PBMCs, B-cell-depleted T cells, or T cells provided the cDNA or gDNA that made up the material.

Per the original data handling: Amplification of reference gene primers provided the estimated nucleated cell counts. Sequenced by immunoSEQ multiplex PCR; TCRdb stores in-frame clones only, minus some. V and J calls plus clone size are reproduced from that table; the DNA served to infer D and trimming. The sample consists of about 340,000 clones, 80% to 90% of them appearing once. V was shortened by 1 base and J by 4 bases, with 16 bases between the two germline ends. CDR3 length: 16 residues. Those who participated ranged in age from about 18 to 95 years and resided in roughly 26 US areas. Participants' own reports of clinical history determined their cohort assignment.

Sequencing was performed on PBMCs or T cells enriched from blood (not recorded which). The chain links TRBV23-1 to TRBJ1-1; D uncertain. TRBV23-1 is recorded as an ORF, its role being uncertain. This clonotype originated in a woman between 40 and 55 years old with acute COVID-19. For the CDR3, the DNA is TGCGCCAGCAGTCAATTTTGCGAGCGTCGCGGCACTGAAGCTTTCTTT. Its protein product is CASSQFCERRGTEAFF.